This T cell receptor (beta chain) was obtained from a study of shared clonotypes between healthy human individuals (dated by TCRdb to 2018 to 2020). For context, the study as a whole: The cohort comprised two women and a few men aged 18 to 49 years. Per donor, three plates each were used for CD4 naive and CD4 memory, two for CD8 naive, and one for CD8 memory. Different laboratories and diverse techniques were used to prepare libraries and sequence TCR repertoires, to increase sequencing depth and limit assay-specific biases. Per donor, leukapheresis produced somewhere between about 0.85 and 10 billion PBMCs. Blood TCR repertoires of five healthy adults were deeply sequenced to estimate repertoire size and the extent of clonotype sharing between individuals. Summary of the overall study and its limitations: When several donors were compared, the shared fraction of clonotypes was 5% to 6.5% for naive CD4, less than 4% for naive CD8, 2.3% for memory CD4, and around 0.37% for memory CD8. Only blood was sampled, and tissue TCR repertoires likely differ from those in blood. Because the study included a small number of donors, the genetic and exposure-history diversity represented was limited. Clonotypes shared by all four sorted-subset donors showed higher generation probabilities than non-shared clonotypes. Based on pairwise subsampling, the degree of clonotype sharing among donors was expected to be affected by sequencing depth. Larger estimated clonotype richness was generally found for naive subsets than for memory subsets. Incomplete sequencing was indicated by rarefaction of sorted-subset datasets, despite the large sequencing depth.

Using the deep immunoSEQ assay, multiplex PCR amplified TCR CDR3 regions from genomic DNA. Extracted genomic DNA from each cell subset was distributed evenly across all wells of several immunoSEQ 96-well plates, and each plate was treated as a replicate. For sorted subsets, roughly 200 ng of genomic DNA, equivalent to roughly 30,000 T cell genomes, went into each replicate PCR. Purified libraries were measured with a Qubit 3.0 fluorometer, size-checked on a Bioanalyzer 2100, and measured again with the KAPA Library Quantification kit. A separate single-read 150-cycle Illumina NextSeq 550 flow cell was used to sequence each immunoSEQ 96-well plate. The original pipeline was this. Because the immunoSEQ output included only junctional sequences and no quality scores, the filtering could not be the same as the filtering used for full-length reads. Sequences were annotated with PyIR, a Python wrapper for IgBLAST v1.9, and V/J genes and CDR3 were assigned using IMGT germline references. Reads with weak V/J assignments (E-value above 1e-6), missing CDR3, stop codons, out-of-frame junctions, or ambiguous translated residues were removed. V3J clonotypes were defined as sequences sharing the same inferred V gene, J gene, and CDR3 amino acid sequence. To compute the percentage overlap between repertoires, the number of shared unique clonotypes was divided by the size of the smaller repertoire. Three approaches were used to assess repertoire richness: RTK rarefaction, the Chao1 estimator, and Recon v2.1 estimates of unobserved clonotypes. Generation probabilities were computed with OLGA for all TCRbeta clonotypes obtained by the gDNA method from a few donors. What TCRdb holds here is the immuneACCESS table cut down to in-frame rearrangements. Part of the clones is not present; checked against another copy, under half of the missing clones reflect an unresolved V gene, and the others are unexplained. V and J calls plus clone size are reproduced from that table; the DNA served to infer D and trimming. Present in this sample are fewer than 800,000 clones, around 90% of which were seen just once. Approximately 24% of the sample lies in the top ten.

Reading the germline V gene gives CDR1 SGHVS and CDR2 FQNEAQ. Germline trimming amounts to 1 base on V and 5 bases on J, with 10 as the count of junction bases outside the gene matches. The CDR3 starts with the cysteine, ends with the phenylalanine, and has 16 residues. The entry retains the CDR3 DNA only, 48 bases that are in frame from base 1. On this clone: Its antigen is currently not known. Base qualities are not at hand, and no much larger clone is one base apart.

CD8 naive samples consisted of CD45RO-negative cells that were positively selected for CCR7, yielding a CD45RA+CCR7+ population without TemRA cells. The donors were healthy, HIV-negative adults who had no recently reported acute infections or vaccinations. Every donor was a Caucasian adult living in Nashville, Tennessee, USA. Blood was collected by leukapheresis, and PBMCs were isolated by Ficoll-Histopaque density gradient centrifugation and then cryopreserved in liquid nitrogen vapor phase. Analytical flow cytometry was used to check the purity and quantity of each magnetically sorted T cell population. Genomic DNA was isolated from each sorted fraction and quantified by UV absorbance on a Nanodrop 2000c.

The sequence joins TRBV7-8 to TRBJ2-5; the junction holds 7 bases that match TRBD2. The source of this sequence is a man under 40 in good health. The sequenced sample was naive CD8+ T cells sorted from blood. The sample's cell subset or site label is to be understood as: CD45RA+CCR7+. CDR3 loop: CASSLVGEGRGETQYF. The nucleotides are TGTGCCAGCAGCTTAGTGGGGGAGGGCCGAGGGGAGACCCAGTACTTC.